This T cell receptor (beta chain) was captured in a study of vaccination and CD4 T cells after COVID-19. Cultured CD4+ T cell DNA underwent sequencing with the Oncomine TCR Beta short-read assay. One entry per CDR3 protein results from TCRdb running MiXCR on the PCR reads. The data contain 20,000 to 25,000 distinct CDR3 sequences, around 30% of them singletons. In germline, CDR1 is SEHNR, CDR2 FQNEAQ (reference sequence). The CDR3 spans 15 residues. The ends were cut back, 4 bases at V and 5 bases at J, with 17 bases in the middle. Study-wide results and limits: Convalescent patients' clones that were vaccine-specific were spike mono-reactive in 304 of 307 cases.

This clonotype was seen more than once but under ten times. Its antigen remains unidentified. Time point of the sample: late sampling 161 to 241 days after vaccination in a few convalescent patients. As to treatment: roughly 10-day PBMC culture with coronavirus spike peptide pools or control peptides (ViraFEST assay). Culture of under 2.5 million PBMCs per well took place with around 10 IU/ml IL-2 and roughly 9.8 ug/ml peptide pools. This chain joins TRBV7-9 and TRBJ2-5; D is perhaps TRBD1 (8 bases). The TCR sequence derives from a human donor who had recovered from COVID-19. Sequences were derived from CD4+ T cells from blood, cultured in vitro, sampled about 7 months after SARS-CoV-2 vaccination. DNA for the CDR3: TGTGCCAGCAGCTCTGGACAGGGACTATTGGAGACCCAGTACTTC. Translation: CASSSGQGLLETQYF.